Included here is one T cell receptor beta chain sequence, with context. The CDR3 covers 14 residues. Germline V CDR1 and CDR2: MNHEY, SVGAGI. Trimming took off 5 bases at V and 3 bases at J, with 11 bases between the two ends. This sample is part of a study of blood T cell repertoires in COVID-19. Study-wide background: Donors in the United States, Italy and Spain gave samples during acute or convalescent COVID-19. PBMCs, B-cell-depleted T cells, or T cells were the source of the cDNA or gDNA that made up the material.

In the study's own analysis: Amplification from reference gene primers served as the basis for estimated nucleated cell counts. Profiling relied on immunoSEQ multiplex PCR, and the TCRdb table lists in-frame clones only, not all of them. V, J and clone size are those of that table, while D and trimming were read from the DNA. The table has fewer than 150,000 clones, about 90% seen once. Sequencing was carried out using peripheral blood. The chain employs TRBV6-5 and TRBJ2-1; possible D gene TRBD1, 6 bases. This clonotype was sampled from an older woman with acute or convalescent COVID-19. The chain's CDR3 is CASSTDSLYNEQFF. DNA of the CDR3: TGTGCCAGCAGTACGGACAGCCTCTACAATGAGCAGTTCTTC.